This T cell receptor beta chain was identified during a study of T cell changes during pregnancy in multiple sclerosis. TCRdb keeps only in-frame clones here, not all; method: immunoSEQ multiplex PCR. The sample yields approximately 70,000 clones, about 90% seen once. The CDR3 has 15 amino acids. Per germline, CDR1 SGHRS and CDR2 YFSETQ. The V segment lost 3 bases and the J segment 4 bases; nucleotides outside the gene matches: 5. This TCR came from a female donor in good health, enrolled as a control in a pregnancy study. The sequences come from peripheral blood, collected in the second trimester of pregnancy. This rearrangement joins TRBV5-1 to TRBJ2-5; 11 positions match TRBD1. CDR3 sequence reads: CASSWQGQGGETQYF. CDR3 sequence (DNA): TGCGCCAGCAGCTGGCAGGGACAGGGGGGAGAGACCCAGTACTTC.